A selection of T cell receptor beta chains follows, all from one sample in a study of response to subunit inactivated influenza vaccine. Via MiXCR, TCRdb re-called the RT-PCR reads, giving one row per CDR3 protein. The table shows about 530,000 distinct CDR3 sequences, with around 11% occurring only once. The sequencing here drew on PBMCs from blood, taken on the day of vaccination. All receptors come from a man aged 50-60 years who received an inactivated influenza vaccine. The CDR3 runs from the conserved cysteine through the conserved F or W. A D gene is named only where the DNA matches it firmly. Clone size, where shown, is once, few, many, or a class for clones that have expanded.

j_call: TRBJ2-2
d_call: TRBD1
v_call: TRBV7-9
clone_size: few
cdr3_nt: TGTGCCAGCAGCTTACAACAGGGGGACACCGGGGAGCTGTTTTTT
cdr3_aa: CASSLQQGDTGELFF

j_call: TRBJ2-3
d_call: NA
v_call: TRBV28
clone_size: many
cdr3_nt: TGTGCCAGCAGTTCTCTGGACTACACGTATAGCACAGATACGCAGTATTTT
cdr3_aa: CASSSLDYTYSTDTQYF

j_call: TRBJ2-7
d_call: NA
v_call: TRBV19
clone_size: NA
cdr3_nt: TGTGCCAGTAGCCGCCCCCTTCCTAGGAAAGCGCCCTACGAGCAGTACTTC
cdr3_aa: CASSRPLPRKAPYEQYF

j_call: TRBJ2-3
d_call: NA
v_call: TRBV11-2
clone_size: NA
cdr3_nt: TGTGCCAGCAGCCAACCGGGAGATACGCAGTATTTT
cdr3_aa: CASSQPGDTQYF

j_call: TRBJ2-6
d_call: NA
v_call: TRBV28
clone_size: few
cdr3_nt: TGTGCCAGCAGTTTTCAGCCCTCTGGGGCCAACGTCCTGACTTTC
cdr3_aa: CASSFQPSGANVLTF

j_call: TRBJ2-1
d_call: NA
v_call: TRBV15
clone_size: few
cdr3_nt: TGTGCCACCAGCAGAGATTTGGGAAGCTCCTACAATGAGCAGTTCTTC
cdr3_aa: CATSRDLGSSYNEQFF

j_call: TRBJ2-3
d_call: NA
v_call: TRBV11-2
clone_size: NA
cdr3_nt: TGTGCCAGCAGCTTAGTAGGGTTCGGAGATACGCAGTATTTT
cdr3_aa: CASSLVGFGDTQYF

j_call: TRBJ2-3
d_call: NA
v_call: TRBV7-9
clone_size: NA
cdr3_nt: TGTGCCAGCAGCTATGCTGGCACAGATACGCAGTATTTT
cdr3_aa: CASSYAGTDTQYF

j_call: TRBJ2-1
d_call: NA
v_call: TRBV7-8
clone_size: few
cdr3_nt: TGTGCCAGCAGCTTAGGCATAAAGGACAATGAGCAGTTCTTC
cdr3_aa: CASSLGIKDNEQFF

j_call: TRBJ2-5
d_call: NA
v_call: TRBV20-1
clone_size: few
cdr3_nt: TGCAGTGCTTGGAGGGGTGGAGAGACCCAGTACTTC
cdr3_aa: CSAWRGGETQYF